These 28 T cell receptor beta chains were sequenced from one sample in a study of cytomegalovirus exposure and HLA in healthy donors. Sequencing was performed with immunoSEQ multiplex PCR; in TCRdb, only in-frame clones are kept and a portion is missing. Here the sample spans about 160,000 clones, about 96% being singletons. The sequenced sample was PBMCs. These receptors were taken from a woman between 18 and 30 years old in good health and CMV-seronegative.

V and J are TRBV5-4 and TRBJ2-3; D remains ambiguous. CDR3 length equals 14 residues. Germline CDR1 SGHNT, CDR2 YYREEE (reference sequence). The V gene lost 0 bases and the J gene lost 2 bases, with 7 bases spanning the gap. The CDR3, as DNA: TGTGCCAGCAGCTTGGGACTGTACACAGATACGCAGTATTTT. This gives the protein CASSLGLYTDTQYF.

This clone turned up a few times. CDR3 nucleotides: TGTGCCAGCAGTGGGGACAGGTTTTTTTATGGCTACACCTTC. Its translation: CASSGDRFFYGYTF. The rearrangement joins TRBV2 to TRBJ1-2; 8 positions match TRBD1. Germline V CDR1 and CDR2: SNHLY, FYNNEI. V gave up 4 bases and J gave up 5 bases; unmatched junction bases: 6. The CDR3 loop spans 14 amino acids.

The rearrangement joins TRBV5-4 to TRBJ2-5; TRBD2 matches at 8 bases. The germline V gene has CDR1 SGHNT and CDR2 YYREEE (reference sequence). V lost 4 bases to trimming and J lost 2 bases; unmatched junction nucleotides: 19. The CDR3 sequence is 19 residues long. The CDR3 is CASSPHLYSGGGGQETQYF. CDR3 coding DNA: TGTGCCAGCAGCCCCCACCTGTACAGCGGGGGTGGGGGGCAAGAGACCCAGTACTTC.

A single count supports this clone. The V call is TRBV19, the J call TRBJ1-5, with 10 bases matching TRBD1. From germline, CDR1 is LNHDA and CDR2 SQIVND (reference sequence). V shed 8 bases, J shed 4 bases, and the junction held 14 bases outside the gene matches. The CDR3 totals 17 residues. The CDR3 DNA is TGTGCCAGTTCTTATCCCCCCCGGGACAGGGGAAATCAGCCCCAGCATTTT. Translating it yields CASSYPPRDRGNQPQHF.

The rearrangement joins TRBV7-9 to TRBJ1-2, with 8 bases lining up with TRBD1. The CDR3 is 13 amino acids. Germline CDR1 is SEHNR and CDR2 is FQNEAQ (reference sequence). The V and J ends lost 6 bases and 6 bases, in that order; junction bases with no gene match: 6. The CDR3 reads CASRDRDYNGYTF. DNA of the CDR3: TGTGCCAGCAGGGACAGGGACTATAATGGCTACACCTTC.

The V and J genes are TRBV5-1 and TRBJ1-2, with D perhaps TRBD1 (5 bases). The CDR3 sequence is 12 residues long. CDR1 is SGHRS, CDR2 YFSETQ, per germline. V was trimmed by 5 bases and J by 8 bases, leaving 13 bases between them. This CDR3 is CASRDSLGGYTF. CDR3 bases: TGCGCCAGCAGAGACAGCCTCGGGGGCTACACCTTC.

The chain couples TRBV6-1 to TRBJ2-1, with D tentatively TRBD1 (5 bases). The germline V and J ends were trimmed by 4 bases and 15 bases, with 16 bases remaining between them. CDR1 MNHNS and CDR2 SASEGT come from the germline V gene. The length of the CDR3 is 12 residues. The CDR3 nucleotides are TGTGCCAGCAGTGTCGCAGGGCCTGGGCGGTTCTTC. It translates to CASSVAGPGRFF.

This clone was observed a few times. The chain has TRBV6-1 and TRBJ1-2; 8 bases agree with TRBD1. The CDR3 length is 14 residues. Trimming at V came to 0 bases and at J to 6 bases, leaving 3 bases not matched to a gene. Germline CDR1 MNHNS, CDR2 SASEGT. This chain's CDR3 is CASSEAGTGDGYTF. In nucleotides, the CDR3 is TGTGCCAGCAGTGAAGCGGGGACAGGCGATGGCTACACCTTC.

The chain has TRBV7-9 and TRBJ2-1; maybe TRBD2 (6 bases). Germline CDR1 and CDR2: SEHNR and FQNEAQ (reference sequence). Trimming pared 6 bases from V and 8 bases from J, leaving 17 bases between. CDR3 length: 14 residues. CDR3 protein: CASSPYGGVDEQFF. CDR3 in DNA: TGTGCCAGCAGTCCATACGGGGGTGTGGATGAGCAGTTCTTC.

The V and J genes are TRBV9 and TRBJ1-6, with no clear D. The ends were cut back, 4 bases at V and 7 bases at J, with 12 bases in the middle. CDR1 is SGDLS, CDR2 YYNGEE, per germline. There are 14 residues in the CDR3. The DNA of the CDR3 is TGTGCCAGCAGCTCCGGGGAGCCCAATTCACCCCTCCACTTT. Amino acids: CASSSGEPNSPLHF.

The chain links TRBV13 to TRBJ1-1, with D possibly being TRBD1 (6 bases). The CDR3 spans 16 residues. The germline V and J ends were trimmed by 2 bases and 7 bases, with 20 bases remaining between them. Germline values: CDR1 PRHDT, CDR2 FYEKMQ (reference sequence). DNA for the CDR3: TGTGCCAGCAGCTTAACGGGAAGGACAGTAGCCTTTGAAGCTTTCTTT. The encoded protein is CASSLTGRTVAFEAFF. The whole variable domain, filled in from reference TRBV13 and TRBJ1-1, reads AAGVIQSPRHLIKEKRETATLKCYPIPRHDTVYWYQQGPGQDPQFLISFYEKMQSDKGSIPDRFSAQQFSDYHSELNMSSLELGDSALYFCASSLTGRTVAFEAFFGQGTRLTVV.

This rearrangement joins TRBV5-1 to TRBJ2-5; D possibly corresponds to TRBD1 (6 bases). This CDR3 comprises 14 residues. V lost 1 base, J lost 4 bases, and 11 bases lay in between. Per germline, CDR1 SGHRS and CDR2 YFSETQ. In DNA, the CDR3 is TGCGCCAGCAGCTTGAGTGGCAGGGGAGAGACCCAGTACTTC. Translated, it gives CASSLSGRGETQYF.

The chain is built from TRBV5-1 and TRBJ1-1; D is uncertain. The germline V and J ends were trimmed by 2 bases and 0 bases, with 8 bases remaining between them. The germline V gene has CDR1 SGHRS and CDR2 YFSETQ. This CDR3 region has 14 residues. In DNA, the CDR3 is TGCGCCAGCAGCTTTGAGGCCTTGAACACTGAAGCTTTCTTT. Protein sequence: CASSFEALNTEAFF.

Only one count was recorded for this clone. The V and J genes are TRBV5-4 and TRBJ2-7, with 7 bases matching TRBD1. V lost 10 bases, J lost 4 bases, and 14 bases stayed unmatched. The CDR3 contains 14 residues. Germline loops: CDR1 SGHNT, CDR2 YYREEE (reference sequence). CDR3 region: CAAGDVGGVYEQYF. The CDR3 nucleotides read TGTGCCGCCGGAGATGTAGGGGGCGTGTACGAGCAGTACTTC.

V and J are TRBV6-5 and TRBJ2-3; 7 positions match TRBD2. There are 16 residues in the CDR3. The V gene's germline CDR1 is MNHEY and CDR2 SVGAGI. The ends lost 3 bases at V and 0 bases at J; junction bases unmatched: 6. In nucleotides, the CDR3 is TGTGCCAGCAGTTATGAGTCGGGGGGAAGCACAGATACGCAGTATTTT. This sequence encodes CASSYESGGSTDTQYF.

The chain joins TRBV6-6 to TRBJ1-2; D gene unclear. The germline gives CDR1 MNHNY, CDR2 SVGAGI (reference sequence). The CDR3 is 12 residues long. Trimming pared 5 bases from V and 4 bases from J, leaving 8 bases between. CDR3 amino acids: CASSPGVYGYTF. The CDR3 DNA sequence: TGTGCCAGCAGTCCCGGAGTCTATGGCTACACCTTC.

The chain carries TRBV27 and TRBJ2-7, with D perhaps TRBD2 (6 bases). This CDR3 has 14 amino acids. V was cut by 2 bases and J by 7 bases, with 15 bases left in between. CDR1 MNHEY and CDR2 SMNVEV come from the germline V gene (reference sequence). CDR3 protein: CASSLAPRAGEQYF. As DNA, the CDR3 is TGTGCCAGCAGTTTAGCCCCAAGGGCGGGGGAGCAGTACTTC.

The CDR3 here is CASSSWGPIIAKNIQYF. The CDR3 nucleotides read TGTGCCAGCAGCTCATGGGGCCCGATAATAGCCAAAAACATTCAGTACTTC. The chain links TRBV21-1 to TRBJ2-4; TRBD1, the table's D call, lacks a check against the DNA. TRBV21-1 constitutes a pseudogene. The CDR3 extends over 17 amino acids.

V usage is TRBV19 and J usage is TRBJ2-3; 8 bases line up with TRBD2. The V gene's germline CDR1 is LNHDA and CDR2 SQIVND (reference sequence). The V and J ends lost 5 bases and 4 bases, in that order; junction bases with no gene match: 8. The CDR3 has 15 amino acids. CDR3 nucleotides: TGTGCCAGTAGTCCCAGCGGGGGCACCGCAGATACGCAGTATTTT. As protein: CASSPSGGTADTQYF.

CDR3 bases: TGTGCCAGCAGCTTGGGTAGCGGTGTTTTTGCAGATACGCAGTATTTT. Its protein is CASSLGSGVFADTQYF. The chain links TRBV5-6 to TRBJ2-3; TRBD2 might be the D (6 bases). CDR3 length: 16 amino acids. The V gene's germline CDR1 is SGHDT and CDR2 YYEEEE. V dropped 0 bases and J dropped 4 bases, with 15 bases sitting between them. The entire variable domain, with the rest obtained from reference TRBV5-6 and TRBJ2-3, is as follows: DAGVTQSPTHLIKTRGQQVTLRCSPKSGHDTVSWYQQALGQGPQFIFQYYEEEERQRGNFPDRFSGHQFPNYSSELNVNALLLGDSALYLCASSLGSGVFADTQYFGPGTRLTVL.

The chain combines TRBV7-9 with TRBJ2-5, with 7 nucleotides matching TRBD1. Trimming at V came to 5 bases and at J to 7 bases, leaving 10 bases not matched to a gene. The CDR3 loop spans 14 amino acids. Germline assignment: CDR1 SEHNR and CDR2 FQNEAQ (reference sequence). CDR3 loop: CASSGTGGQATQYF. As DNA, the CDR3 is TGTGCCAGCAGCGGAACCGGCGGACAGGCGACCCAGTACTTC.

V is TRBV4-2 and J is TRBJ2-1; a possible D gene is TRBD2 (6 bases). CDR1 and CDR2 from the germline V gene are LGHNA and YNFKEQ. This CDR3 is built from 15 residues. Trimming cost V 0 bases and J 10 bases, with 16 bases left between them. For the CDR3, the DNA is TGTGCCAGCAGCCAAGACGGCGGGGAGCGGACCGAGCAGTTCTTC. Protein product: CASSQDGGERTEQFF.

This sequence joins TRBV5-1 and TRBJ2-7; a weak D match, TRBD1 (6 bases). Germline V gives CDR1 SGHRS, CDR2 YFSETQ. V lost 4 bases and J lost 1, with 12 bases in between. The CDR3 is 14 amino acids. The CDR3 DNA sequence: TGCGCCAGCAGCCTAGGGGACATGTCCTACGAGCAGTACTTC. As protein: CASSLGDMSYEQYF.

CDR3: CASSFRADTQYF. CDR3 bases: TGCGCCAGCAGCTTCAGGGCAGATACGCAGTATTTT. This chain joins TRBV5-1 and TRBJ2-3; TRBD1 is a possible D gene (5 bases). The CDR3 totals 12 residues. From germline, CDR1 is SGHRS and CDR2 YFSETQ. With 2 bases removed from V and 4 bases from J, the gap between germline ends came to 5 bases.

The J gene is TRBJ2-3, the V gene TRBV9, with D uncertain. Trimming shortened V by 0 bases and J by 4 bases, and 12 bases separated the two germline ends. The CDR3 totals 15 residues. Germline CDR1 and CDR2: SGDLS and YYNGEE. The CDR3 here is CASSVGVSSPDTQYF. The CDR3 coding sequence is TGTGCCAGCAGCGTAGGAGTAAGCTCCCCAGATACGCAGTATTTT.

The CDR3: CATSRAGANQPQHF. In DNA form, the CDR3 reads TGTGCCACCAGCAGAGCAGGGGCCAATCAGCCCCAGCATTTT. The J gene is TRBJ1-5, the V gene TRBV15, with D possibly being TRBD1 (6 bases). The CDR3 spans 14 residues. The germline V gene has CDR1 LNHNV and CDR2 YYDKDF (reference sequence). V dropped 1 base and J dropped 3 bases, with 7 bases sitting between them.

This chain joins TRBV7-8 and TRBJ2-2; 8 bases agree with TRBD1. CDR3 size: 16 residues. Germline CDR1 is SGHVS and CDR2 is FQNEAQ. Trimming took 5 bases from V and 5 from J; bases not matched to a gene: 10. Here the CDR3 DNA reads TGTGCCAGCAGCCAGGGACAGGCGAAGGGGACCGGGGAGCTGTTTTTT. Its translation: CASSQGQAKGTGELFF.

Only one count was recorded for this clone. The chain joins TRBV18 to TRBJ1-4, with D hard to call. The CDR3 length is 13 residues. V was shortened by 3 bases and J by 6 bases, with 8 bases between the two germline ends. In germline, CDR1 is KGHSH, CDR2 LQKENI. The CDR3 coding sequence is TGTGCCAGCTCACCGCGGGTCGATGAAAAACTGTTTTTT. Translation: CASSPRVDEKLFF.